The 12 T cell receptor beta chains listed next were all sequenced from one sample in a study of blood T cell repertoires in COVID-19. Sequencing was performed with immunoSEQ multiplex PCR; in TCRdb, only in-frame clones are kept and a portion is missing. The data show some 21,000 clones, approximately 88% seen once. The sequencing input was peripheral blood. These TCRs come from a man in his forties with acute or convalescent COVID-19.

The chain couples TRBV6-1 to TRBJ2-2; D unclear. V gave up 2 bases and J gave up 5 bases, with 3 bases separating them. The CDR3 is made up of 12 amino acids. Germline V gene data show CDR1 as MNHNS and CDR2 as SASEGT. The DNA of the CDR3 is TGTGCCAGCAGTGAATATACCGGGGAGCTGTTTTTT. Translating it yields CASSEYTGELFF.

The V call is TRBV30, the J call TRBJ1-1; D gene uncertain. This CDR3 contains 12 residues. Germline CDR1 reads GTSNPN; CDR2 reads SVGIG (reference sequence). Trimming took off 3 bases at V and 0 bases at J, with 5 bases between the two ends. CDR3 coding DNA: TGTGCCTGGAGCGAGATGAACACTGAAGCTTTCTTT. It translates to CAWSEMNTEAFF.

This clone occurred once. V and J are TRBV4-1 and TRBJ1-1, with D perhaps TRBD1 (6 bases). The germline V gene encodes CDR1 MGHRA and CDR2 YSYEKL. Trimming left V 4 bases short and J 4 bases short, with 16 bases between. The CDR3 runs 15 residues. The CDR3, as DNA: TGCGCCAGCAGCCCTTCCCCGGGGGGCGTCACTGAAGCTTTCTTT. It codes for CASSPSPGGVTEAFF.

The chain employs TRBV10-3 and TRBJ1-1; 9 nucleotides match TRBD1. Germline V CDR1 and CDR2: ENHRY, SYGVKD. The CDR3 spans 15 residues. The J segment lost 8 bases and the V segment lost 0 bases, leaving 7 bases of the junction unmatched. CDR3 protein: CAISESTGGMPEAFF. The CDR3 region has the DNA TGTGCCATCAGTGAGTCAACAGGGGGCATGCCCGAAGCTTTCTTT.

The chain links TRBV5-4 to TRBJ1-1; possible D gene TRBD1, 5 bases. Germline V lookup: CDR1 SGHNT, CDR2 YYREEE (reference sequence). Trimming took 4 bases from V and 1 from J, leaving 8 bases between them. The CDR3 length is 13 residues. CDR3: CASSQQANTEAFF. The DNA for the CDR3 is TGTGCCAGCAGCCAACAGGCGAACACTGAAGCTTTCTTT. Using reference TRBV5-4 and TRBJ1-1 for the parts outside the CDR3, the full variable domain is ETGVTQSPTHLIKTRGQQVTLRCSSQSGHNTVSWYQQALGQGPQFIFQYYREEENGRGNFPPRFSGLQFPNYSSELNVNALELDDSALYLCASSQQANTEAFFGQGTRLTVV.

The genes are TRBV20-1 and TRBJ2-7; the match to TRBD2 covers 12 bases. The ends lost 3 bases at V and 2 bases at J; junction bases unmatched: 5. Germline CDR1 is DFQATT and CDR2 is SNEGSKA (reference sequence). CDR3 length equals 15 residues. CDR3 in amino acids: CSASGTSGPAYEQYF. The CDR3 coding sequence is TGCAGTGCTAGTGGGACTAGCGGGCCCGCCTACGAGCAGTACTTC.

This chain connects TRBV15 to TRBJ2-5; 16 bases are shared with TRBD2. Germline V gives CDR1 LNHNV, CDR2 YYDKDF (reference sequence). V lost 5 bases to trimming and J lost 4 bases; unmatched junction nucleotides: 13. The CDR3 sequence is 19 residues long. This CDR3 reads CATSGRFGTSGGAGETQYF. The DNA of the CDR3 is TGTGCCACCAGCGGTCGTTTTGGGACTAGCGGGGGGGCCGGAGAGACCCAGTACTTC.

V usage is TRBV6-5 and J usage is TRBJ2-5; 7 bases fit TRBD1. This CDR3 comprises 14 residues. Germline-derived CDR1 and CDR2 are MNHEY and SVGAGI. Germline trimming cut 7 bases from V and 5 bases from J; bases unmatched to any gene: 10. CDR3 sequence: CASNPGQVEETQYF. CDR3 coding DNA: TGTGCCAGCAACCCTGGACAGGTCGAGGAGACCCAGTACTTC.

V and J are TRBV7-8 and TRBJ1-1, with 11 bases identical to TRBD1. Germline CDR1 is SGHVS and CDR2 is FQNEAQ. CDR3 length: 21 residues. V lost 2 bases and J lost 5; bases outside the gene matches: 22. The CDR3 reads CASSLLARTGGDQTMQTEAFF. In nucleotides, the CDR3 is TGTGCCAGCAGCTTACTTGCCCGGACAGGGGGCGATCAGACTATGCAAACTGAAGCTTTCTTT.

The V gene is TRBV6-5, the J gene TRBJ2-6; D not resolved. The CDR3 runs 15 residues. Trimming removed 6 bases from V and 1 base from J, with 10 bases in between. CDR1 MNHEY and CDR2 SVGAGI come from the germline V gene. CDR3 sequence (DNA): TGTGCCAGCAGCCGGGTTCTGTCTGGGGCCAACGTCCTGACTTTC. It specifies CASSRVLSGANVLTF.

The gene calls are TRBV19 and TRBJ2-3, with D maybe TRBD2 (6 bases). Between the trimmed V and J ends, which lost 1 base and 6 bases, there was a span of 11 bases. The CDR3 is 14 amino acids. The germline V gene has CDR1 LNHDA and CDR2 SQIVND (reference sequence). CDR3 in amino acids: CASSIVLAKDTQYF. The CDR3 bases are TGTGCCAGTAGTATAGTACTAGCTAAGGATACGCAGTATTTT. Full variable domain (missing parts from reference TRBV19 and TRBJ2-3): DGGITQSPKYLFRKEGQNVTLSCEQNLNHDAMYWYRQDPGQGLRLIYYSQIVNDFQKGDIAEGYSVSREKKESFPLTVTSAQKNPTAFYLCASSIVLAKDTQYFGPGTRLTVL.

This clone was recorded once. The chain links TRBV6-5 to TRBJ2-3; TRBD1 agrees at 10 bases. The V segment lost 2 bases and the J segment 4 bases; nucleotides outside the gene matches: 3. The CDR3 has 15 amino acids. The V gene's germline CDR1 is MNHEY and CDR2 SVGAGI. The chain's CDR3 is CASSYGDRGPDTQYF. CDR3 bases: TGTGCCAGCAGTTACGGGGACAGGGGTCCAGATACGCAGTATTTT.